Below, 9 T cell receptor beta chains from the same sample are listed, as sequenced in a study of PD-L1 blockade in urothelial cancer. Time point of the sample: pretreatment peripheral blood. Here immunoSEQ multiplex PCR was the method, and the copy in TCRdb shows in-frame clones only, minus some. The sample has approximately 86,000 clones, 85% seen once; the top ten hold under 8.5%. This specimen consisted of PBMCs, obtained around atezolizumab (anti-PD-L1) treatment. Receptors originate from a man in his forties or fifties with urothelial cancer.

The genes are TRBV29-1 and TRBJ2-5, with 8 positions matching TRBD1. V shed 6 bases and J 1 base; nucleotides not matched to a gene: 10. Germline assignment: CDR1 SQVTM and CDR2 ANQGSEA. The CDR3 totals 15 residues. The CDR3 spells CSVGGDRTRQETQYF. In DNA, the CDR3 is TGCAGCGTGGGTGGGGACAGGACCCGCCAAGAGACCCAGTACTTC.

In nucleotides, the CDR3 is TGTGCCAGCTCACCGCCTGCGGAGACCCAGTACTTC. Protein: CASSPPAETQYF. The chain couples TRBV18 to TRBJ2-5, with unresolved D. CDR1 and CDR2 from the germline V gene are KGHSH and LQKENI. The CDR3 has 12 amino acids. Trimming stripped 3 bases from V and 5 bases from J, with 7 bases between. Full variable domain (outside the CDR3, taken from reference TRBV18 and TRBJ2-5): NAGVMQNPRHLVRRRGQEARLRCSPMKGHSHVYWYRQLPEEGLKFMVYLQKENIIDESGMPKERFSAEFPKEGPSILRIQQVVRGDSAAYFCASSPPAETQYFGPGTRLLVL.

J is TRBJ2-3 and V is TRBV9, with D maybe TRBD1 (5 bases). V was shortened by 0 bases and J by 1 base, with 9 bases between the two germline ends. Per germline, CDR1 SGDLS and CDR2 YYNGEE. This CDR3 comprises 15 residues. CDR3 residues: CASSVEGAGTDTQYF. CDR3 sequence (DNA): TGTGCCAGCAGCGTAGAAGGGGCCGGCACAGATACGCAGTATTTT.

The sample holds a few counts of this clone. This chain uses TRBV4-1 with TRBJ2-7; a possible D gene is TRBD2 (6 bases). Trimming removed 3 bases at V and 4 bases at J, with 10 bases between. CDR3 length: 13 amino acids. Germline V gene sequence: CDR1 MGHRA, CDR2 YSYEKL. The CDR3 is CASSQRDLYEQYF. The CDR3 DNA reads TGCGCCAGCAGCCAGCGGGACCTTTACGAGCAGTACTTC.

In DNA form, the CDR3 reads TGTGCCAGCAGTTTGAGACTAGCGGGAGATGGCGAGCAGTACTTC. This sequence encodes CASSLRLAGDGEQYF. The chain is built from TRBV6-6 and TRBJ2-7, with TRBD2 matching 12 bases. The CDR3 consists of 15 residues. Unmatched junction bases numbered 7, after V lost 4 bases and J lost 6 bases. CDR1 is MNHNY, CDR2 SVGAGI, per germline (reference sequence).

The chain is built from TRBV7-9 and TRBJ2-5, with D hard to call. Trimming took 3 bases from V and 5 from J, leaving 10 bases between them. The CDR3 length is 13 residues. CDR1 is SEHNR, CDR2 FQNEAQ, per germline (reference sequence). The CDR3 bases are TGTGCCAGCAGCTTCCCCCCCAGTGAGACCCAGTACTTC. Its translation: CASSFPPSETQYF.

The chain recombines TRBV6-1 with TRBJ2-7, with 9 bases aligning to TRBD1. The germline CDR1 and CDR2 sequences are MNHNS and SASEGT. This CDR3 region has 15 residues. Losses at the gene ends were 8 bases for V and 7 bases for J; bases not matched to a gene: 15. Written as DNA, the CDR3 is TGTGCCAGCGGACTATATCCGGGACAGGGCGTAGAGCAGTACTTC. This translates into CASGLYPGQGVEQYF.

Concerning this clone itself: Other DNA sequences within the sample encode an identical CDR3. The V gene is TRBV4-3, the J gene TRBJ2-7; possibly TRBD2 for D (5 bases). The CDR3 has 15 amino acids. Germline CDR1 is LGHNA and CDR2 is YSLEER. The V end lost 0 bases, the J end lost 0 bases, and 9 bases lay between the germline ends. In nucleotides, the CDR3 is TGCGCCAGCAGCCAAGAAGCGGCGAGCTCCTACGAGCAGTACTTC. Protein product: CASSQEAASSYEQYF.

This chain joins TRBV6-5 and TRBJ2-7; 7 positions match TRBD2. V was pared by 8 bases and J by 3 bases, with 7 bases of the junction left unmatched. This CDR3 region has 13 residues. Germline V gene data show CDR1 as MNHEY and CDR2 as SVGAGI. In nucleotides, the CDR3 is TGTGCCAGCCGGTCGACTAGCTACTACGAGCAGTACTTC. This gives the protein CASRSTSYYEQYF.